This is a list of T cell receptor beta chains from one sample in a study of T-cell memory formation after mild COVID-19. TCRdb reprocessed the 5' RACE reads via MiXCR and lists one record per CDR3 protein. The sample has some 270,000 distinct CDR3 sequences; 15% to 17% are singletons. The sample consisted of PBMCs or a T cell subset sorted from them (not recorded which). The receptors come from an adult woman who had mild COVID-19 (a few samples of this study predate the infection). Cell type and time point are not known. CDR3s include the opening cysteine and the closing phenylalanine or tryptophan. Each record gives: V gene, J gene, D gene, clone size, CDR3 DNA, CDR3 protein. A D gene is named only where the DNA matches it firmly. Part of the rows lack a size; the others show once, few, many or a class for expanded clones.

TRBV6-5	TRBJ2-7	TRBD2	.	TGTGCCACACGAGGGCAGGGAGGGGCCTTCTACGAGCAGTACTTC	CATRGQGGAFYEQYF
TRBV20-1	TRBJ1-2	.	.	TGCAGTGCTAGGGATATCGGACAGTACTATGGCTACACCTTC	CSARDIGQYYGYTF
TRBV6-5	TRBJ1-2	.	.	TGTGCCAGCAGTTACTCGACAGAGCCACCTAACTATGGCTACACCTTC	CASSYSTEPPNYGYTF
TRBV19	TRBJ1-4	TRBD1	few	TGTGCCAGTAGTATGACAGGGTTCGTAAATGAAAAACTGTTTTTT	CASSMTGFVNEKLFF
TRBV5-4	TRBJ2-2	TRBD2	.	TGTGCCAGCAGCCTTACTAGCGGGATGTCCGGGGAGCTGTTTTTT	CASSLTSGMSGELFF
TRBV18	TRBJ1-1	.	few	TGTGCCAGCTCAATACCAGGTTTAACAGGAGCTTTGAACACTGAAGCTTTCTTT	CASSIPGLTGALNTEAFF
TRBV18	TRBJ2-2	TRBD2	.	TGTGCCAGCTCACCACTTCGGGAGGCCGGGGAGCTGTTTTTT	CASSPLREAGELFF
TRBV3-1	TRBJ2-5	.	few	TGTGCCAGCAGCCGTCAGCGAGAGACCCAGTACTTC	CASSRQRETQYF
TRBV7-6	TRBJ2-5	TRBD2	few	TGTGCCAGCAGCCCCGGGACTAGCGGGGGTTTGCTGACCTACCAAGAGACCCAGTACTTC	CASSPGTSGGLLTYQETQYF
TRBV29-1	TRBJ1-1	.	many	TGCAGCGCCGGGACGGGTGAAGCTTTCTTT	CSAGTGEAFF
TRBV12-3/TRBV12-4	TRBJ2-1	TRBD2	.	TGTGCCAGCAGTCTGACTAGCGGGAGGCGTAAACCCTACAATGAGCAGTTCTTC	CASSLTSGRRKPYNEQFF
TRBV2	TRBJ2-3	.	many	TGTGCCAGCAGTAGGGGGTCCCCCGCAGATACGCAGTATTTT	CASSRGSPADTQYF
TRBV5-6	TRBJ1-2	.	.	TGTGCCAGCAGCTTGCGGGGGAGCCGACCTGGCTACACCTTC	CASSLRGSRPGYTF
TRBV10-3	TRBJ2-7	.	.	TGTGCCATCAGTGGGACAGCCGGGACATCCTACGAGCAGTACTTC	CAISGTAGTSYEQYF
TRBV20-1	TRBJ2-3	.	.	TGCAGTGCTCATAAGGGCGCAGATACGCAGTATTTT	CSAHKGADTQYF
TRBV7-8	TRBJ2-7	.	few	TGTGCCAGCAGCTTAGAGGGGTACAGCTCCTACGAGCAGTACTTC	CASSLEGYSSYEQYF
TRBV9	TRBJ2-2	.	medium-sized	TGTGCCAGCAGCGTAGCCAGGAACACCGGGGAGCTGTTTTTT	CASSVARNTGELFF
TRBV29-1	TRBJ1-2	.	.	TGCAGCGTTGACGGGGGTAACTATGGCTACACCTTC	CSVDGGNYGYTF
TRBV12-3/TRBV12-4	TRBJ1-5	.	.	TGTGCCAGCAGTCGGACATCTAGCAATCAGCCCCAGCATTTT	CASSRTSSNQPQHF
TRBV5-1	TRBJ1-2	TRBD1	.	TGCGCCAGCAGCCCCAGCAGGGGGCTTAACTATGGCTACACCTTC	CASSPSRGLNYGYTF
TRBV20-1	TRBJ1-1	.	many	TGCAGTGCTAGAAGACTTTCGGGGACCGTGAACACTGAAGCTTTCTTT	CSARRLSGTVNTEAFF
TRBV5-5	TRBJ1-1	.	.	TGTGCCAGCAGCTTGGCGGGGGCCAGCACTGAAGCTTTCTTT	CASSLAGASTEAFF
TRBV7-9	TRBJ1-1	.	few	TGTGCCAGCAGCTTAACAAGAACCAGAATTGAAGCTTTCTTT	CASSLTRTRIEAFF
TRBV19	TRBJ2-1	TRBD2	many	TGTGCCAGTAGTATCGGACTAGCGGGAGTTCTTGAGCAGTTCTTC	CASSIGLAGVLEQFF
TRBV18	TRBJ1-1	.	.	TGTGCCAGCTCACCATCGGACATCGGAGCTTTCTTT	CASSPSDIGAFF
TRBV6-5	TRBJ1-1	.	few	TGTGCCAGCAGTTACTCGAAGGACACTGAAGCTTTCTTT	CASSYSKDTEAFF
TRBV2	TRBJ2-3	TRBD2	.	TGTGCCAGCGAGCGGGGGGGCACAGATACGCAGTATTTT	CASERGGTDTQYF
TRBV5-1	TRBJ2-7	.	few	TGCGCCAGCAGCTTCCGACTGGGGTACGAGCAGTACTTC	CASSFRLGYEQYF
TRBV7-9	TRBJ2-7	.	.	TGTGCCAGCAGCTTAGCCCCGGGATACGAGCAGTACTTC	CASSLAPGYEQYF
TRBV20-1	TRBJ2-7	TRBD1	.	TGCAGTGCTAGAGATCCTCGGACAGGGATGGACGAGCAGTACTTC	CSARDPRTGMDEQYF
TRBV7-3	TRBJ2-2	.	.	TGTGCCAGCAGTCTTCAGAACGGGGAGCTGTTTTTT	CASSLQNGELFF
TRBV7-2	TRBJ2-2	.	.	TGTGCCAGCAGCTTAGCGGGAGGCGACACCGGGGAGCTGTTTTTT	CASSLAGGDTGELFF
TRBV29-1	TRBJ1-1	.	few	TGCAGCGTTGGGACAGCCGGCACTGAAGCTTTCTTT	CSVGTAGTEAFF
TRBV6-2/TRBV6-3	TRBJ2-5	.	few	TGTGCCAGCAGTTTCCGTGGCGAGACCCAGTACTTC	CASSFRGETQYF
TRBV5-6	TRBJ2-5	TRBD2	few	TGTGCCAGCAGCTGGGGACTAGCGGGAGCACGAAAGATCGAAGAGACCCAGTACTTC	CASSWGLAGARKIEETQYF
TRBV5-1	TRBJ1-2	TRBD1	few	TGCGCCAGCAGCTCCCCTCCGGGCCAGGGGGAGCATGGCTACACCTTC	CASSSPPGQGEHGYTF
TRBV5-4	TRBJ2-7	.	few	TGTGCCAGCAGCTTGGAACTCAGCTCCTACGAGCAGTACTTC	CASSLELSSYEQYF
TRBV6-5	TRBJ2-1	.	.	TGTGCCAGCAGGACGGCCGGGTCCCGGCCCGAGTTCTTC	CASRTAGSRPEFF
TRBV24-1	TRBJ2-2	TRBD1	.	TGTGCCACCAGTGATATCGGGACAGGGAACACCGGGGAGCTGTTTTTT	CATSDIGTGNTGELFF
TRBV7-4	TRBJ2-7	.	.	TGTGCCAGCAGCTCCAGGGACCTTCCGGGGGCCTACGAGCAGTACTTC	CASSSRDLPGAYEQYF
TRBV12-3/TRBV12-4	TRBJ1-2	TRBD1	.	TGTGCCAGCAGTAGGGGACAGGGGGCAAACTATGGCTACACCTTC	CASSRGQGANYGYTF
TRBV20-1	TRBJ1-3	.	.	TGCAGTGCCGGGGGAAACACCATATATTTT	CSAGGNTIYF
TRBV7-9	TRBJ1-1	.	.	TGTGCCAGCAGCGCACAGGGAGGGGCCACTGAAGCTTTCTTT	CASSAQGGATEAFF